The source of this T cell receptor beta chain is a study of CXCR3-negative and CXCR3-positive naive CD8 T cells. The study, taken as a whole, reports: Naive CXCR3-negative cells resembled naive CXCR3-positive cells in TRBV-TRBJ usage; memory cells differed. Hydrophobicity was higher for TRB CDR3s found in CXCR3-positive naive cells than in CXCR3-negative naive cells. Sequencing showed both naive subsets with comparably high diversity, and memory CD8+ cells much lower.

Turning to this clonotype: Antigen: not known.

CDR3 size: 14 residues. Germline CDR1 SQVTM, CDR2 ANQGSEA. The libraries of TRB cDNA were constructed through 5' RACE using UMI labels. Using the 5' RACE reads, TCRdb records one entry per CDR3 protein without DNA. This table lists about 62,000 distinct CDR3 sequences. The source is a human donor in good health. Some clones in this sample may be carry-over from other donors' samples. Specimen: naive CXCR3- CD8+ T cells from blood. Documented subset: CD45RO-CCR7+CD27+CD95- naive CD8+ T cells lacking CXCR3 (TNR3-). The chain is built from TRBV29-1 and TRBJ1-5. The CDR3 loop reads CSVEAWRGNQPQHF.